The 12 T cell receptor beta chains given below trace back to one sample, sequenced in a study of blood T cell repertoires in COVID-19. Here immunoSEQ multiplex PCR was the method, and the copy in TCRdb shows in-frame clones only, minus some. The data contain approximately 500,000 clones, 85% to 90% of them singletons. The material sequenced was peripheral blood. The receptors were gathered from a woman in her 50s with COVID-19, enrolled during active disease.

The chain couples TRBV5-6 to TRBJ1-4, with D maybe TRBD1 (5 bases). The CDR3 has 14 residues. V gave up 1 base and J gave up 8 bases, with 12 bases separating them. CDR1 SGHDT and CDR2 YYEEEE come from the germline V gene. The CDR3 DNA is TGTGCCAGCAGCTTGAGGAGGGGAGAAGAAAAACTGTTTTTT. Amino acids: CASSLRRGEEKLFF.

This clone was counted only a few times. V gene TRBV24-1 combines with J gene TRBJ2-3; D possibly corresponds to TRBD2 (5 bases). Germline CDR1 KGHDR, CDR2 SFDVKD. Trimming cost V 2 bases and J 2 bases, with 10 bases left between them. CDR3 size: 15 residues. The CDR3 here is CATSDSTILTDTQYF. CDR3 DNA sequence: TGTGCCACCAGTGATTCGACTATCCTCACAGATACGCAGTATTTT.

The CDR3 DNA is TGTGCCAGCAGTTACGGTAGGGGGCCGTCAACCCAGCATTTT. Protein: CASSYGRGPSTQHF. V is TRBV6-6 and J is TRBJ1-5; 7 bases fit TRBD1. CDR1 is MNHNY, CDR2 SVGAGI, per germline (reference sequence). The CDR3 length is 14 residues. Trimming took 2 bases from V and 11 from J; bases not matched to a gene: 9.

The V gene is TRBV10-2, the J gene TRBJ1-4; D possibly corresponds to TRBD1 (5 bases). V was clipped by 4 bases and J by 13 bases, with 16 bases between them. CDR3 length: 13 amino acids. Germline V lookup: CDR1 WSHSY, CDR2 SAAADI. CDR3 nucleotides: TGCGCCAGCAGTGTTTCGGGGGAAAGGACACTGTTTTTT. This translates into CASSVSGERTLFF.

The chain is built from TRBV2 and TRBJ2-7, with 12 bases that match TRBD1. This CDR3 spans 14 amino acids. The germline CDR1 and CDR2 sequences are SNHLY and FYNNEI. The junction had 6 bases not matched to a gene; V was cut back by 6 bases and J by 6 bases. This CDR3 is CASRTGTGGGEQYF. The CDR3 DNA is TGTGCCAGCAGAACCGGGACAGGGGGCGGCGAGCAGTACTTC.

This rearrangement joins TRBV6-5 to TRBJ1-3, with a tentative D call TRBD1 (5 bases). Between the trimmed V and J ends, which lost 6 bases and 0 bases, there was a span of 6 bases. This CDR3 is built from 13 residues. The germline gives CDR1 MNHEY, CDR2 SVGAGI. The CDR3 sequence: CASRQASGNTIYF. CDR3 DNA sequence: TGTGCCAGCAGACAGGCCTCTGGAAACACCATATATTTT.

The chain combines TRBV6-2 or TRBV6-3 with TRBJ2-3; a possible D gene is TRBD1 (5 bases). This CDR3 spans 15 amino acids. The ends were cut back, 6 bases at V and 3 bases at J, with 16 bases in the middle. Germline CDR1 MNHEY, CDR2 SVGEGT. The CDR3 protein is CASSISPGPTDTQYF. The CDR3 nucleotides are TGTGCCAGCAGCATCAGTCCAGGGCCGACAGATACGCAGTATTTT.

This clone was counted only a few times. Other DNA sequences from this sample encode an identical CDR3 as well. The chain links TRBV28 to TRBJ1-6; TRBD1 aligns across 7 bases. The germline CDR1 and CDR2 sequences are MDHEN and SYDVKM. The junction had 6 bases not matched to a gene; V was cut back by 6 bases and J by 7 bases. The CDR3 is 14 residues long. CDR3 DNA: TGTGCCAGCAGCCCCGACAGGGACAATTCACCCCTCCACTTT. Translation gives CASSPDRDNSPLHF. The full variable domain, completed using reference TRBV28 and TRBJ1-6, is DVKVTQSSRYLVKRTGEKVFLECVQDMDHENMFWYRQDPGLGLRLIYFSYDVKMKEKGDIPEGYSVSREKKERFSLILESASTNQTSMYLCASSPDRDNSPLHFGNGTRLTVT.

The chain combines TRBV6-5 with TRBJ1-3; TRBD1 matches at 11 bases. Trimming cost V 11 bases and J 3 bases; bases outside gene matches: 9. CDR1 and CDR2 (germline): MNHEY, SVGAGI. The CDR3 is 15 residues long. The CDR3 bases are TGTGCCCTTAGTTCCGGGACAGGGGGTGGAAACACCATATATTTT. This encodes CALSSGTGGGNTIYF.

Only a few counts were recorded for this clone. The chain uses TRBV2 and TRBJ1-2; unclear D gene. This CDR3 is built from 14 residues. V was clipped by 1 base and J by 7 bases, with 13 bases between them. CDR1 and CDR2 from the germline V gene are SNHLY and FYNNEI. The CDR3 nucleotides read TGTGCCAGCAGTGAAGTAGGAGGGTTGGGTGGCTACACCTTC. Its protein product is CASSEVGGLGGYTF.

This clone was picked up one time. The CDR3 here is CASSPSVGGDLQMMNEQFF. The CDR3 DNA follows: TGTGCCAGCAGCCCCTCGGTAGGAGGGGACTTACAAATGATGAATGAGCAGTTCTTC. The rearrangement links TRBV4-2 to TRBJ2-1; possibly TRBD2 for D (6 bases). In germline, CDR1 is LGHNA, CDR2 YNFKEQ. Trimming stripped 4 bases from V and 7 bases from J, with 29 bases between. The length of the CDR3 is 19 residues.

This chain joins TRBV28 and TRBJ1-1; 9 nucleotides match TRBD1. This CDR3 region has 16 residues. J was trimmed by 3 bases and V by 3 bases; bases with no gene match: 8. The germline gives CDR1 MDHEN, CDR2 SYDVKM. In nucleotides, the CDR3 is TGTGCCAGCAGTTTCGGGGACAGGGTAAGGGACACTGAAGCTTTCTTT. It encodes CASSFGDRVRDTEAFF. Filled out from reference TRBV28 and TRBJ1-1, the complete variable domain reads DVKVTQSSRYLVKRTGEKVFLECVQDMDHENMFWYRQDPGLGLRLIYFSYDVKMKEKGDIPEGYSVSREKKERFSLILESASTNQTSMYLCASSFGDRVRDTEAFFGQGTRLTVV.